This is a list of T cell receptor beta chains from one sample in a study of T cells in localized non-small cell lung cancer. The data were produced by immunoSEQ multiplex PCR, yet TCRdb's version contains in-frame clones alone and is incomplete. The sample records tens of thousands of clones, about four fifths being singletons. The sequenced sample was peripheral blood, obtained before any cancer treatment. Every receptor here comes from a male donor older than 55 with stage II squamous cell lung carcinoma. Both conserved end residues are part of each CDR3. Each record gives: clone size, V gene, J gene, D gene, CDR3 protein, CDR3 DNA. A D gene is named only where the DNA matches it firmly. Where a row states a size, it is once, few, many or the class of an expanded clone; other rows omit it.

>.|TRBV27|TRBJ1-6|TRBD1
CASRSGTALYNSPLHF
TGTGCCAGCAGATCTGGGACAGCGCTTTATAATTCACCCCTCCACTTT
>once|TRBV27|TRBJ2-6|.
CASSLRSSGANVLTF
TGTGCCAGCAGTTTACGCAGCTCTGGGGCCAACGTCCTGACTTTC
>.|TRBV11-3|TRBJ1-2|.
CASSPGFGHGYTF
TGTGCCAGCAGCCCCGGGTTCGGCCATGGCTACACCTTC
>.|TRBV5-1|TRBJ2-3|.
CASSSLGVTDTQYF
TGCGCCAGCAGCTCCCTGGGGGTGACAGATACGCAGTATTTT
>.|TRBV7-8|TRBJ2-1|.
CASSFGGTAYNEQFF
TGTGCCAGCAGCTTTGGGGGGACAGCCTACAATGAGCAGTTCTTC
>.|TRBV10-3|TRBJ1-3|.
CAISEGYSGNTIYF
TGTGCCATCAGTGAGGGGTATTCTGGAAACACCATATATTTT
>.|TRBV28|TRBJ1-1|.
CASARGRVGNTEAFF
TGTGCCAGTGCTCGGGGGAGGGTTGGGAACACTGAAGCTTTCTTT
>.|TRBV5-1|TRBJ2-5|TRBD1
CASSYRTGMGQETQYF
TGCGCCAGCAGTTATAGGACAGGGATGGGCCAAGAGACCCAGTACTTC
>.|TRBV7-2|TRBJ2-5|TRBD1
CASSLTGEGFQYF
TGTGCCAGCAGCTTAACAGGGGAAGGATTCCAGTACTTC
>.|TRBV6-1|TRBJ2-6|.
CASRQGFSGANVLTF
TGTGCCAGCAGACAGGGTTTCTCTGGGGCCAACGTCCTGACTTTC
>.|TRBV6-1|TRBJ2-5|TRBD2
CAVAGTGETQYF
TGTGCCGTAGCGGGAACTGGGGAGACCCAGTACTTC
>.|TRBV5-1|TRBJ2-5|TRBD1
CASGQGAGGETQYF
TGCGCCAGCGGACAGGGGGCAGGAGGAGAGACCCAGTACTTC
>.|TRBV5-5|TRBJ2-3|.
CASSLEGTQYF
TGTGCCAGCAGCTTGGAGGGTACGCAGTATTTT
>.|TRBV12-5|TRBJ2-5|.
CASGLREAGETQYF
TGTGCTAGTGGTTTGAGAGAGGCAGGAGAGACCCAGTACTTC
>few|TRBV6-6|TRBJ2-7|.
CASKGLSSYEQYF
TGTGCCAGCAAGGGTCTTAGCTCCTACGAGCAGTACTTC
>.|TRBV7-2|TRBJ1-2|TRBD1
CASSLAGNRGYGYTF
TGTGCCAGCAGCTTAGCGGGAAACAGGGGATATGGCTACACCTTC
>.|TRBV6-1|TRBJ1-5|TRBD1
CASSEALTGGFQPQHF
TGTGCCAGCAGTGAAGCGTTGACAGGGGGTTTTCAGCCCCAGCATTTT
>few|TRBV7-2|TRBJ2-2|.
CASSPVVGGGTGELFF
TGTGCCAGCAGCCCTGTGGTAGGCGGTGGCACCGGGGAGCTGTTTTTT
>.|TRBV9|TRBJ2-3|TRBD2
CASSVVVAGGSRTDTQYF
TGTGCCAGCAGCGTAGTTGTAGCGGGAGGTTCGCGCACAGATACGCAGTATTTT
>.|TRBV6-5|TRBJ1-2|TRBD1
CASSYSTGIGYGYTF
TGTGCCAGCAGTTACTCGACAGGGATAGGCTATGGCTACACCTTC
>.|TRBV28|TRBJ2-7|.
CASSFQGGTREQYF
TGTGCCAGCAGTTTTCAGGGCGGGACCCGAGAGCAGTACTTC
>.|TRBV11-2|TRBJ2-7|.
CASSLVWGGGSGRRYEQYF
TGTGCCAGCAGCTTAGTATGGGGTGGGGGCAGTGGACGACGGTACGAGCAGTACTTC
>.|TRBV4-1|TRBJ1-5|.
CASSQEGEQPQHF
TGCGCCAGCAGCCAAGAGGGGGAACAGCCCCAGCATTTT
>.|TRBV5-1|TRBJ2-1|.
CASSFRLEQGEQFF
TGCGCCAGCAGCTTTAGACTAGAGCAGGGTGAGCAGTTCTTC
>.|TRBV5-1|TRBJ2-5|.
CASSLEGRKETQYF
TGCGCCAGCAGCTTGGAGGGCCGTAAAGAGACCCAGTACTTC
>.|TRBV5-1|TRBJ2-7|TRBD2
CASSFTSGANSYEQYF
TGCGCCAGCAGCTTCACTAGCGGGGCCAACTCCTACGAGCAGTACTTC
>.|TRBV7-9|TRBJ2-7|TRBD2
CASSRSSSGNAEQYF
TGTGCCAGCAGCAGAAGCTCCAGCGGGAACGCCGAGCAGTACTTC
>.|TRBV7-2|TRBJ1-1|TRBD1
CASSSGQGLSAFF
TGTGCCAGCAGCTCCGGACAGGGACTGTCGGCTTTCTTT
>.|TRBV5-1|TRBJ2-6|.
CASSLMSSGANVLTF
TGCGCCAGCAGCTTGATGAGCTCTGGGGCCAACGTCCTGACTTTC
>.|TRBV10-3|TRBJ2-7|.
CAISESEGMDEQYF
TGTGCCATCAGTGAGTCAGAGGGTATGGACGAGCAGTACTTC
>.|TRBV5-1|TRBJ2-5|.
CASSLLVAAVTQETQYF
TGCGCCAGCAGCTTGCTGGTCGCTGCGGTCACCCAAGAGACCCAGTACTTC
>.|TRBV11-1|TRBJ1-2|.
CASSLGHYGYTF
TGTGCCAGCAGCTTAGGACACTATGGCTACACCTTC
>.|TRBV27|TRBJ1-2|TRBD1
CASSPDRGHINYGYTF
TGTGCCAGCAGCCCGGACAGGGGACATATCAACTATGGCTACACCTTC
>.|TRBV18|TRBJ2-7|TRBD1
CASSTLQGNEQYF
TGTGCCAGCTCAACTCTACAGGGGAACGAGCAGTACTTC
>.|TRBV6-1|TRBJ2-7|.
CASSGPSGDLDEQYF
TGTGCCAGCAGTGGCCCATCGGGGGATCTCGACGAGCAGTACTTC
>.|TRBV7-3|TRBJ1-1|TRBD1
CASSLGGQRNTEAFF
TGTGCCAGCAGCTTAGGGGGACAGAGGAACACTGAAGCTTTCTTT
>once|TRBV5-1|TRBJ2-1|TRBD2
CASSPEIAGTYNEQFF
TGCGCCAGCAGCCCGGAAATAGCGGGAACCTACAATGAGCAGTTCTTC
>.|TRBV6-6|TRBJ2-1|.
CASSYQGHGVNEQFF
TGTGCCAGCAGTTACCAAGGACATGGGGTCAATGAGCAGTTCTTC
>few|TRBV5-4|TRBJ2-3|TRBD2
CASSSGLSTDTQYF
TGTGCCAGCAGTAGCGGGCTGAGCACAGATACGCAGTATTTT
>.|TRBV11-3|TRBJ2-2|TRBD2
CASSSQVWGGSGELFF
TGTGCCAGCAGCTCCCAGGTTTGGGGGGGATCCGGGGAGCTGTTTTTT